These T cell receptor beta chains were read from a single sample in a study of blood T cell repertoires in COVID-19. The repertoire was sequenced with immunoSEQ multiplex PCR; TCRdb's copy has only in-frame clones and lacks some. Of around 230,000 clones listed, roughly 90% are singletons. The source material was PBMCs or T cells enriched from blood (not recorded which). These receptor sequences come from a woman in her 30s who had recovered from COVID-19. The CDR3 runs from the conserved cysteine through the conserved F or W. The D gene is left open where the match is weak. Clone size, where shown, is once, few, many, or a class for clones that have expanded.

V	D	J	size	length	CDR3	DNA
TRBV6-5	-	TRBJ2-2	-	15	CASSLMNSNTGELFF	TGTGCCAGCAGTTTAATGAACTCGAACACCGGGGAGCTGTTTTTT
TRBV29-1	TRBD2	TRBJ2-1	-	13	CSAGLAIYNEQFF	TGCAGCGCAGGACTAGCGATCTACAATGAGCAGTTCTTC
TRBV18	-	TRBJ1-2	-	16	CASSTKQGPDSYGYTF	TGTGCCAGCTCGACCAAACAGGGCCCTGATAGCTATGGCTACACCTTC
TRBV19	-	TRBJ1-3	-	13	CASRTGSGNTIYF	TGTGCCAGTCGTACAGGGTCCGGAAACACCATATATTTT
TRBV5-1	TRBD1	TRBJ1-2	-	15	CASSSDGQGTYGYTF	TGCGCCAGCAGCTCGGATGGACAGGGGACCTATGGCTACACCTTC
TRBV5-4	-	TRBJ2-5	once	15	CASSLSAGELETQYF	TGTGCCAGCAGCTTGTCGGCAGGGGAGTTAGAGACCCAGTACTTC
TRBV9	TRBD1	TRBJ1-3	-	17	CASSVADRAHSGNTIYF	TGTGCCAGCAGCGTAGCGGACAGGGCCCACTCTGGAAACACCATATATTTT
TRBV15	-	TRBJ1-6	-	12	CATSTLNSPLHF	TGTGCCACCAGCACTCTTAATTCACCCCTCCACTTT
TRBV6-1	TRBD2	TRBJ2-7	-	14	CASNALAGAYEQYF	TGTGCCAGCAACGCACTAGCGGGGGCCTACGAGCAGTACTTC
TRBV6-2/TRBV6-3	-	TRBJ2-5	-	17	CASSYSIIGGPQETQYF	TGTGCCAGCAGTTACTCAATTATCGGGGGTCCACAAGAGACCCAGTACTTC
TRBV7-2	-	TRBJ2-2	few	15	CASKGQGTNTGELFF	TGTGCCAGCAAGGGGCAGGGAACGAACACCGGGGAGCTGTTTTTT
TRBV25-1	-	TRBJ1-5	once	12	CASSLRDQPQHF	TGTGCCAGCTCCCTCAGGGATCAGCCCCAGCATTTT
TRBV7-9	-	TRBJ1-6	-	14	CASSAGGEGSPLHF	TGTGCCAGCAGCGCGGGAGGGGAGGGTTCACCCCTCCACTTT
TRBV3-1/TRBV3-2	TRBD2	TRBJ2-3	once	14	CASSGLAGGDTQYF	TGTGCCAGCAGCGGACTAGCGGGGGGAGATACGCAGTATTTT
TRBV2	-	TRBJ2-2	-	14	CASKRELNTGELFF	TGTGCCAGCAAACGGGAACTTAACACCGGGGAGCTGTTTTTT
TRBV5-1	TRBD1	TRBJ2-5	-	14	CASSFQGDGETQYF	TGCGCCAGCAGCTTCCAGGGGGACGGGGAGACCCAGTACTTC
TRBV6-5	-	TRBJ2-6	once	14	CASKVGAGANVLTF	TGTGCCAGCAAGGTGGGAGCAGGGGCCAACGTCCTGACTTTC
TRBV6-2/TRBV6-3	-	TRBJ2-2	-	13	CASSYRGTGELFF	TGTGCCAGCAGTTATCGGGGCACCGGGGAGCTGTTTTTT
TRBV9	-	TRBJ2-1	-	13	CASSVGPANEQFF	TGTGCCAGCAGCGTAGGCCCCGCGAATGAGCAGTTCTTC
TRBV10-3	TRBD1	TRBJ1-6	few	16	CAISEPSRDRDSPLHF	TGTGCCATCAGTGAGCCGTCCCGGGACAGGGATTCACCCCTCCACTTT
TRBV2	TRBD1	TRBJ1-6	once	17	CASSRGTGGRYNSPLHF	TGTGCCAGCAGTCGAGGGACAGGGGGCCGCTATAATTCACCCCTCCACTTT
TRBV2	TRBD1	TRBJ2-7	-	13	CASRRDRTYEQYF	TGTGCCAGCAGGAGGGACAGGACCTACGAGCAGTACTTC
TRBV4-3	TRBD1	TRBJ2-1	-	14	CASSPLDRDHEQFF	TGCGCCAGCAGCCCCTTGGACAGGGACCATGAGCAGTTCTTC
TRBV5-4	TRBD2	TRBJ2-5	-	15	CASSLWERGEETQYF	TGTGCCAGCAGCTTGTGGGAGCGGGGGGAAGAGACCCAGTACTTC
TRBV30	-	TRBJ1-4	-	16	CAWSYGGAQPGEKLFF	TGTGCCTGGAGTTATGGGGGGGCGCAGCCAGGAGAAAAACTGTTTTTT
TRBV7-9	TRBD2	TRBJ2-7	-	15	CASSLSLAGNYEQYF	TGTGCCAGCAGCTTATCGCTAGCGGGGAACTACGAGCAGTACTTC
TRBV6-1	-	TRBJ2-2	-	14	CASSEGRSTGELFF	TGTGCCAGCAGTGAGGGGCGAAGCACCGGGGAGCTGTTTTTT
TRBV5-1	-	TRBJ2-3	-	14	CASRKEAQSDTQYF	TGCGCCAGCAGGAAAGAGGCGCAATCAGATACGCAGTATTTT
TRBV18	-	TRBJ2-7	-	16	CASSPPRETGRYEQYF	TGTGCCAGCTCACCACCGAGAGAGACAGGGAGGTACGAGCAGTACTTC
TRBV2	TRBD2	TRBJ2-4	-	20	CASSEPRSGGALRTKNIQYF	TGTGCCAGCAGCGAGCCTCGGTCCGGGGGGGCCTTGAGAACCAAAAACATTCAGTACTTC
TRBV27	TRBD1	TRBJ1-1	-	16	CASSLLGGRGPTEAFF	TGTGCCAGCAGTTTACTTGGGGGCAGGGGGCCCACTGAAGCTTTCTTT
TRBV14	-	TRBJ2-7	-	14	CASSQRSQSYEQYF	TGTGCCAGCAGCCAACGGTCGCAATCTTACGAGCAGTACTTC
TRBV29-1	TRBD1	TRBJ2-1	-	14	CSFRGLDSYNEQFF	TGCAGCTTCAGGGGGCTTGACTCCTACAATGAGCAGTTCTTC
TRBV4-1	-	TRBJ1-1	few	13	CASSRGGGTEAFF	TGCGCCAGCAGCCGCGGGGGTGGGACTGAAGCTTTCTTT
TRBV19	TRBD1	TRBJ1-5	-	14	CASSTGQANQPQHF	TGTGCCAGTAGCACGGGACAGGCGAATCAGCCCCAGCATTTT
TRBV19	-	TRBJ1-1	-	12	CASSIQGLEAFF	TGTGCCAGTAGTATTCAGGGTCTTGAAGCTTTCTTT
TRBV19	-	TRBJ1-2	few	13	CASSQQVGVGYTF	TGTGCCAGTAGTCAACAGGTTGGGGTTGGCTACACCTTC
TRBV30	TRBD1	TRBJ1-2	-	15	CAWSVRGQGMHGYTF	TGTGCCTGGAGTGTAAGGGGGCAGGGGATGCATGGCTACACCTTC
TRBV21-1	-	TRBJ1-2	-	13	CASSRTRGYGYTF	TGTGCCAGCAGCAGAACCCGGGGGTATGGCTACACCTTC
TRBV9	-	TRBJ2-1	-	14	CASSVFLGGGEQFF	TGTGCCAGCAGCGTATTTCTGGGGGGTGGTGAGCAGTTCTTC
TRBV5-4	TRBD1	TRBJ1-2	once	13	CASSPDRDYGYTF	TGTGCCAGCAGCCCGGACAGGGACTATGGCTACACCTTC
TRBV27	TRBD1	TRBJ1-5	-	14	CASSFDRGSQPQHF	TGTGCCAGCAGTTTTGACAGGGGAAGTCAGCCCCAGCATTTT
TRBV29-1	-	TRBJ2-7	-	13	CSVDIGGAGEQYF	TGCAGCGTAGACATTGGAGGGGCGGGTGAGCAGTACTTC
TRBV18	-	TRBJ2-1	-	16	CASSPETRVSYNEQFF	TGTGCCAGCTCACCGGAGACCAGGGTGTCCTACAATGAGCAGTTCTTC
TRBV3-1/TRBV3-2	TRBD1	TRBJ1-1	-	16	CASSLRTGGLSTEAFF	TGTGCCAGCAGCCTCCGGACAGGGGGCTTGAGCACTGAAGCTTTCTTT
TRBV6-2/TRBV6-3	TRBD1	TRBJ1-5	-	17	CASSYYGTGYSNQPQHF	TGTGCCAGCAGTTACTACGGGACAGGGTATAGCAATCAGCCCCAGCATTTT
TRBV4-2	-	TRBJ2-7	-	13	CASSQTRTYEQYF	TGTGCCAGCAGCCAGACACGAACCTACGAGCAGTACTTC
TRBV18	TRBD1	TRBJ1-1	-	16	CASSPPGQPFNTEAFF	TGTGCCAGCTCACCCCCGGGACAGCCATTTAACACTGAAGCTTTCTTT
TRBV5-6	-	TRBJ1-2	-	16	CASSLTGFTANYGYTF	TGTGCCAGCAGCCTTACAGGTTTCACAGCTAACTATGGCTACACCTTC
TRBV11-3	TRBD2	TRBJ2-1	once	17	CASSPRDLAGGRNEQFF	TGTGCCAGCAGCCCAAGGGACCTAGCGGGGGGTCGAAATGAGCAGTTCTTC
TRBV4-3	-	TRBJ1-3	-	16	CASSQGVQGSGNTIYF	TGCGCCAGCAGCCAAGGTGTACAGGGCTCTGGAAACACCATATATTTT
TRBV19	TRBD2	TRBJ2-1	-	19	CASSILGYGGGGTDNEQFF	TGTGCCAGTAGTATTTTGGGGTACGGCGGGGGGGGAACTGACAATGAGCAGTTCTTC
TRBV7-2	-	TRBJ1-2	-	14	CASSLVQGFYGYTF	TGTGCCAGCAGCTTAGTTCAGGGGTTCTATGGCTACACCTTC